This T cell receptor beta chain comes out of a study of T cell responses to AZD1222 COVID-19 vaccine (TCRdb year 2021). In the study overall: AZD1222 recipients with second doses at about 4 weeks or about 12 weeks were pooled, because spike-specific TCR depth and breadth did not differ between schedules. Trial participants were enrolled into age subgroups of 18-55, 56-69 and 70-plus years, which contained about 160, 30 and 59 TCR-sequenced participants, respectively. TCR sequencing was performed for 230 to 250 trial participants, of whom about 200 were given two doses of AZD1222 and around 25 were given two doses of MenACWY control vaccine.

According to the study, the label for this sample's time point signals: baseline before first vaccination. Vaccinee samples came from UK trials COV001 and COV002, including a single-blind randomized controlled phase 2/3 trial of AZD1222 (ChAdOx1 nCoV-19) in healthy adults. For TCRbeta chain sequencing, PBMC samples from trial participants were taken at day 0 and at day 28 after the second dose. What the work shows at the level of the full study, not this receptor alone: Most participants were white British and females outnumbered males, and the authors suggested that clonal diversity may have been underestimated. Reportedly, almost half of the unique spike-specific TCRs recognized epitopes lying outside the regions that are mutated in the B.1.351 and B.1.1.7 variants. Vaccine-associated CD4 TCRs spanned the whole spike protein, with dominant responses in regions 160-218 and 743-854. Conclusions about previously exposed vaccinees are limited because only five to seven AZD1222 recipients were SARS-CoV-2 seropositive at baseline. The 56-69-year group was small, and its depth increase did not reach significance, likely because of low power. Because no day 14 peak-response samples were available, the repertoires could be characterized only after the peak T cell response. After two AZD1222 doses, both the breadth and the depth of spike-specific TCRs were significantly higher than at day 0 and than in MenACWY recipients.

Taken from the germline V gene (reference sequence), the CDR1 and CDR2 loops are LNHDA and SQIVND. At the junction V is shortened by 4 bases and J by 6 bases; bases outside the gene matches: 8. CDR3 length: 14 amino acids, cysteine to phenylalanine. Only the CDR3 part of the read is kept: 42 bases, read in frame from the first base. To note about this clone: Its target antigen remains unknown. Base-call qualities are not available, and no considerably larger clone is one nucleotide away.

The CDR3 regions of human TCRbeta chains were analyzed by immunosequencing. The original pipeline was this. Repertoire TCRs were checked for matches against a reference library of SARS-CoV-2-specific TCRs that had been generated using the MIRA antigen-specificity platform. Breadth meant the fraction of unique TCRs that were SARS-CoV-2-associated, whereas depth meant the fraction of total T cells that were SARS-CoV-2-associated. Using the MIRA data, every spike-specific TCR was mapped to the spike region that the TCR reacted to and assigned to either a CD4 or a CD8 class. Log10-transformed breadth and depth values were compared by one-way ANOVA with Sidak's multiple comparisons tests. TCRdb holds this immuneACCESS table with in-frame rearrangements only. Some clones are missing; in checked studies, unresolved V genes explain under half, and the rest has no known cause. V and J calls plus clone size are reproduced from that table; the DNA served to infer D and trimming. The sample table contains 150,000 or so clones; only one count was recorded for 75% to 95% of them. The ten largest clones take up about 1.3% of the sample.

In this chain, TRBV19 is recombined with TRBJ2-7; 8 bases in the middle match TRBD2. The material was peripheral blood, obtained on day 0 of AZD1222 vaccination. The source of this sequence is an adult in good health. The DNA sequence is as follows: TGTGCCAGTAGTACGACCGGGGGGGTGGGCGAGCAGTACTTC. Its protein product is CASSTTGGVGEQYF.